Listed below are T cell receptor beta chains from one sample, sequenced in a study of beta chain features in type 1 diabetes. The data were produced by immunoSEQ multiplex PCR, yet TCRdb's version contains in-frame clones alone and is incomplete. The repertoire has roughly 180,000 clones, about 13% of them found once; the top ten carry 0.5% to 0.75%. Sample: central memory CD4+ T cells from blood. These receptors all come from a woman between 18 and 30 years old in good health. Each CDR3 is given with its conserved first and last residue. Each record gives: J gene, V gene, D gene, clone size, CDR3 protein, CDR3 DNA. The D gene is left open where the match is weak. Expanded clones are given a class, and other clones once, few, many or no size at all.

j_call: TRBJ2-5
v_call: TRBV7-9
d_call: .
clone_size: .
cdr3_aa: CASSARPGETQYF
cdr3_nt: TGTGCCAGCAGCGCTCGGCCGGGAGAGACCCAGTACTTC

j_call: TRBJ2-7
v_call: TRBV18
d_call: .
clone_size: .
cdr3_aa: CASSLAASYEQYF
cdr3_nt: TGTGCCAGCTCACTAGCGGCCTCCTACGAGCAGTACTTC

j_call: TRBJ2-7
v_call: TRBV19
d_call: .
clone_size: few
cdr3_aa: CASSIDRGLQLDF
cdr3_nt: TGTGCCAGTAGTATAGATCGTGGGTTACAGCTCGACTTC

j_call: TRBJ2-6
v_call: TRBV4-2
d_call: .
clone_size: .
cdr3_aa: CASSQLTTGANVLTF
cdr3_nt: TGTGCCAGCAGCCAATTAACAACTGGGGCCAACGTCCTGACTTTC

j_call: TRBJ2-5
v_call: TRBV28
d_call: TRBD1
clone_size: few
cdr3_aa: CASSTRGLQYF
cdr3_nt: TGTGCCAGCAGTACCAGGGGGCTCCAGTACTTC

j_call: TRBJ1-5
v_call: TRBV28
d_call: TRBD1
clone_size: .
cdr3_aa: CASSFDRGHGQPQHF
cdr3_nt: TGTGCCAGCAGTTTTGACAGGGGGCATGGGCAGCCCCAGCATTTT

j_call: TRBJ2-1
v_call: TRBV6-5
d_call: .
clone_size: .
cdr3_aa: CASSYSSSGELFQFF
cdr3_nt: TGTGCCAGCAGTTACTCCTCCTCGGGGGAGCTTTTTCAGTTCTTC

j_call: TRBJ2-6
v_call: TRBV20-1
d_call: .
clone_size: many
cdr3_aa: CRGAGANVLTF
cdr3_nt: TGCAGGGGAGCTGGGGCCAACGTCCTGACTTTC

j_call: TRBJ2-2
v_call: TRBV11-2
d_call: TRBD2
clone_size: few
cdr3_aa: CASSPLAGALAGELFF
cdr3_nt: TGTGCCAGCAGCCCCTTAGCGGGAGCCTTGGCCGGGGAGCTGTTTTTT

j_call: TRBJ2-7
v_call: TRBV10-3
d_call: .
clone_size: few
cdr3_aa: CAISESGGLSSYEQYF
cdr3_nt: TGTGCCATCAGTGAGTCTGGAGGACTAAGCTCCTACGAGCAGTACTTC

j_call: TRBJ1-1
v_call: TRBV29-1
d_call: TRBD1
clone_size: .
cdr3_aa: CSVSSGQVNTEAFF
cdr3_nt: TGCAGCGTTAGTTCGGGACAGGTGAACACTGAAGCTTTCTTT

j_call: TRBJ1-5
v_call: TRBV28
d_call: .
clone_size: .
cdr3_aa: CASSPYSQEYSNQPQHF
cdr3_nt: TGTGCCAGCAGTCCTTACAGCCAGGAATATAGCAATCAGCCCCAGCATTTT

j_call: TRBJ2-7
v_call: TRBV14
d_call: .
clone_size: .
cdr3_aa: CASSQGTTYYEQYF
cdr3_nt: TGTGCCAGCAGCCAGGGGACAACATACTACGAGCAGTACTTC

j_call: TRBJ2-3
v_call: TRBV4-2
d_call: TRBD2
clone_size: few
cdr3_aa: CASSQDALAVSTDTQYF
cdr3_nt: TGTGCCAGCAGCCAAGACGCGCTAGCGGTTAGCACAGATACGCAGTATTTT

j_call: TRBJ2-5
v_call: TRBV11-2
d_call: .
clone_size: .
cdr3_aa: CASSLVSRETQYF
cdr3_nt: TGTGCCAGCAGCTTAGTTTCGAGGGAGACCCAGTACTTC

j_call: TRBJ1-3
v_call: TRBV30
d_call: .
clone_size: few
cdr3_aa: CAWSPTQGSGNTIYF
cdr3_nt: TGTGCCTGGAGTCCTACCCAGGGGTCTGGAAACACCATATATTTT

j_call: TRBJ2-3
v_call: TRBV5-4
d_call: TRBD2
clone_size: few
cdr3_aa: CASSRKLAGRTDTQYF
cdr3_nt: TGTGCCAGCAGCCGAAAACTAGCGGGACGCACAGATACGCAGTATTTT

j_call: TRBJ1-2
v_call: TRBV30
d_call: .
clone_size: few
cdr3_aa: CAWSLERVSGYTF
cdr3_nt: TGTGCCTGGTCCCTTGAGAGGGTCTCTGGCTACACCTTC

j_call: TRBJ1-2
v_call: TRBV6-1
d_call: .
clone_size: .
cdr3_aa: CASSESRRGYTF
cdr3_nt: TGTGCCAGCAGTGAATCCAGGCGTGGCTACACCTTC

j_call: TRBJ2-7
v_call: TRBV5-6
d_call: TRBD2
clone_size: .
cdr3_aa: CASSPGGARSREQYF
cdr3_nt: TGTGCCAGCTCCCCGGGGGGGGCACGAAGTAGGGAGCAGTACTTC

j_call: TRBJ2-5
v_call: TRBV11-2
d_call: .
clone_size: many
cdr3_aa: CASSLGRDPYQETQYF
cdr3_nt: TGTGCCAGCAGCTTAGGGCGGGACCCGTACCAAGAGACCCAGTACTTC

j_call: TRBJ2-7
v_call: TRBV7-9
d_call: TRBD2
clone_size: .
cdr3_aa: CASSLGSGISYEQYF
cdr3_nt: TGTGCCAGCAGCTTAGGTAGCGGGATCTCCTACGAGCAGTACTTC

j_call: TRBJ2-7
v_call: TRBV11-2
d_call: .
clone_size: .
cdr3_aa: CASSLGYSYEQYF
cdr3_nt: TGTGCCAGCAGCTTAGGTTACTCCTACGAGCAGTACTTC

j_call: TRBJ2-1
v_call: TRBV11-1
d_call: TRBD2
clone_size: .
cdr3_aa: CASSSRTSLYNEQFF
cdr3_nt: TGTGCCAGCAGCTCCCGGACTAGCCTCTACAATGAGCAGTTCTTC

j_call: TRBJ1-1
v_call: TRBV5-4
d_call: TRBD1
clone_size: .
cdr3_aa: CASSLTGVNTEAFF
cdr3_nt: TGTGCCAGCAGCTTGACAGGGGTCAACACTGAAGCTTTCTTT

j_call: TRBJ1-2
v_call: TRBV6-5
d_call: TRBD1
clone_size: .
cdr3_aa: CASRKTGGDARGYTF
cdr3_nt: TGTGCCAGCAGAAAAACAGGGGGCGACGCCCGAGGCTACACCTTC

j_call: TRBJ1-2
v_call: TRBV7-2
d_call: TRBD1
clone_size: .
cdr3_aa: CASSLRRDRAF
cdr3_nt: TGTGCCAGCAGCTTGCGCCGGGACAGGGCCTTC

j_call: TRBJ2-7
v_call: TRBV15
d_call: .
clone_size: .
cdr3_aa: CATSRDQKEGQYF
cdr3_nt: TGTGCCACCAGCAGAGATCAGAAAGAGGGGCAGTACTTC

j_call: TRBJ2-3
v_call: TRBV19
d_call: TRBD1
clone_size: .
cdr3_aa: CASNRGQGTDTQYF
cdr3_nt: TGTGCCAGTAACAGGGGGCAAGGCACAGATACGCAGTATTTT

j_call: TRBJ2-3
v_call: TRBV7-9
d_call: TRBD2
clone_size: few
cdr3_aa: CASSLAQLAGGSTDTQYF
cdr3_nt: TGTGCCAGCAGCTTAGCTCAGCTAGCGGGAGGAAGCACAGATACGCAGTATTTT

j_call: TRBJ2-1
v_call: TRBV27
d_call: TRBD2
clone_size: .
cdr3_aa: CASSTRLAGTYNEQFF
cdr3_nt: TGTGCCAGCTCGACTCGACTAGCGGGCACCTACAATGAGCAGTTCTTC

j_call: TRBJ1-2
v_call: TRBV5-1
d_call: .
clone_size: few
cdr3_aa: CASSLAPGVGYGYTF
cdr3_nt: TGCGCCAGCAGCTTGGCCCCAGGGGTGGGCTATGGCTACACCTTC

j_call: TRBJ2-6
v_call: TRBV7-9
d_call: TRBD1
clone_size: .
cdr3_aa: CATGTGPSGANVLTF
cdr3_nt: TGTGCCACCGGGACAGGACCCTCTGGGGCCAACGTCCTGACTTTC

j_call: TRBJ1-2
v_call: TRBV11-2
d_call: .
clone_size: few
cdr3_aa: CASSPKPGYGYTF
cdr3_nt: TGTGCCAGCAGCCCCAAGCCCGGCTATGGCTACACCTTC

j_call: TRBJ2-7
v_call: TRBV25-1
d_call: .
clone_size: .
cdr3_aa: CASSTPYEQYF
cdr3_nt: TGTGCCAGCTCTACCCCCTACGAGCAGTACTTC

j_call: TRBJ2-3
v_call: TRBV19
d_call: .
clone_size: .
cdr3_aa: CASSTGLPSTDTQYF
cdr3_nt: TGTGCCAGTAGTACCGGACTACCGAGCACAGATACGCAGTATTTT

j_call: TRBJ2-7
v_call: TRBV5-1
d_call: .
clone_size: .
cdr3_aa: CASSLDFQGLYEQYF
cdr3_nt: TGCGCCAGCAGCTTGGATTTCCAGGGACTCTACGAGCAGTACTTC

j_call: TRBJ2-1
v_call: TRBV7-9
d_call: TRBD2
clone_size: few
cdr3_aa: CASSSRRGSGGNEQFF
cdr3_nt: TGTGCCAGCAGCTCGAGACGTGGTAGCGGGGGCAATGAGCAGTTCTTC

j_call: TRBJ1-1
v_call: TRBV2
d_call: .
clone_size: few
cdr3_aa: CASTPFSYNTEAFF
cdr3_nt: TGTGCCAGCACTCCTTTCTCCTATAACACTGAAGCTTTCTTT

j_call: TRBJ2-7
v_call: TRBV29-1
d_call: TRBD2
clone_size: .
cdr3_aa: CSVEAGGFEQYF
cdr3_nt: TGCAGCGTTGAAGCGGGAGGCTTCGAGCAGTACTTC

j_call: TRBJ2-1
v_call: TRBV11-2
d_call: TRBD2
clone_size: few
cdr3_aa: CASSVIAGGSVGAFF
cdr3_nt: TGTGCCAGCAGCGTAATAGCGGGAGGGTCCGTAGGAGCGTTCTTC

j_call: TRBJ2-5
v_call: TRBV30
d_call: .
clone_size: few
cdr3_aa: CAWSSGETQYF
cdr3_nt: TGTGCCTGGAGTTCCGGTGAGACCCAGTACTTC

j_call: TRBJ1-3
v_call: TRBV28
d_call: .
clone_size: .
cdr3_aa: CASSLTGPSSGNTIYF
cdr3_nt: TGTGCCAGCAGTTTAACAGGGCCGAGCTCTGGAAACACCATATATTTT

j_call: TRBJ2-3
v_call: TRBV5-1
d_call: TRBD1
clone_size: .
cdr3_aa: CASRRVTGGSTDTQYF
cdr3_nt: TGCGCCAGCAGGCGGGTTACAGGGGGAAGCACAGATACGCAGTATTTT

j_call: TRBJ2-7
v_call: TRBV15
d_call: .
clone_size: few
cdr3_aa: CATSRDWGTLSYEQYF
cdr3_nt: TGTGCCACCAGCAGAGATTGGGGGACACTTTCCTACGAGCAGTACTTC

j_call: TRBJ2-1
v_call: TRBV5-1
d_call: .
clone_size: .
cdr3_aa: CASSRLGGYNEQFF
cdr3_nt: TGCGCCAGCAGCCGTTTGGGGGGCTACAATGAGCAGTTCTTC

j_call: TRBJ2-7
v_call: TRBV30
d_call: TRBD2
clone_size: .
cdr3_aa: CAWRALTSGSSYEQYF
cdr3_nt: TGTGCCTGGAGAGCATTGACTAGCGGGAGTTCCTACGAGCAGTACTTC

j_call: TRBJ2-6
v_call: TRBV19
d_call: .
clone_size: few
cdr3_aa: CASSVWGDGANVLTF
cdr3_nt: TGTGCCAGTAGTGTGTGGGGCGACGGGGCCAACGTCCTGACTTTC

j_call: TRBJ2-1
v_call: TRBV4-3
d_call: TRBD2
clone_size: .
cdr3_aa: CASSQPGTSGPNEQFF
cdr3_nt: TGCGCCAGCAGCCAGCCGGGGACTAGCGGGCCCAATGAGCAGTTCTTC